A selection of T cell receptor beta chains follows, all from one sample in a study of persistence of HIV-infected CD4 T cells. Produced via immunoSEQ multiplex PCR; TCRdb's table is partial and in-frame only. The data show under 35,000 clones, roughly 70% seen once. These receptors have no identified antigens. Specimen: CD4+ T cells sorted from PBMCs after approximately 20-hour stimulation, collected from a patient who received antiretroviral therapy. The receptors were gathered from an adult man with HIV who was CMV-seropositive. CDR3s include the opening cysteine and the closing phenylalanine or tryptophan. The D gene is left open where the match is weak. The size field is filled for only some rows; it gives once, few, many or a size class.

13 | TRBD1 | NA | TRBJ1-1 | TRBV19 | CAVDRGPNTEAFF | TGTGCCGTGGACAGGGGGCCGAACACTGAAGCTTTCTTT
14 | NA | NA | TRBJ1-1 | TRBV19 | CASYSDRPNTEAFF | TGTGCCAGTTACTCCGACAGGCCGAACACTGAAGCTTTCTTT
15 | NA | NA | TRBJ2-3 | TRBV6-5 | CASSYSARRPDTQYF | TGTGCCAGCAGTTACTCTGCCAGACGGCCAGATACGCAGTATTTT
16 | TRBD1 | NA | TRBJ1-5 | TRBV6-1 | CASSATDRGGNQPQHF | TGTGCCAGCAGTGCCACCGACAGGGGCGGGAATCAGCCCCAGCATTTT
15 | NA | once | TRBJ1-1 | TRBV3-1/TRBV3-2 | CASSQGGGQSTEAFF | TGTGCCAGCAGCCAAGGTGGGGGGCAAAGTACTGAAGCTTTCTTT
14 | TRBD2 | few | TRBJ2-3 | TRBV4-2 | CASYGGANTDTQYF | TGTGCCAGTTACGGGGGGGCTAACACAGATACGCAGTATTTT
16 | NA | NA | TRBJ1-6 | TRBV27 | CASSSSPISWNSPLHF | TGTGCCAGCAGTTCGAGCCCAATAAGCTGGAATTCACCCCTCCACTTT
12 | NA | NA | TRBJ2-2 | TRBV10-3 | CAISDTTGELFF | TGTGCCATCAGTGACACCACCGGGGAGCTGTTTTTT
15 | NA | medium-sized | TRBJ1-1 | TRBV18 | CASSPSGGGGTEAFF | TGTGCCAGCTCACCTTCGGGGGGCGGAGGCACTGAAGCTTTCTTT
13 | NA | NA | TRBJ1-5 | TRBV12-3/TRBV12-4 | CATQQGPNQPQHF | TGTGCCACCCAGCAGGGCCCCAATCAGCCCCAGCATTTT
13 | NA | few | TRBJ2-5 | TRBV7-3 | CASSLVPSETQYF | TGTGCCAGCAGCTTAGTACCCTCAGAGACCCAGTACTTC
15 | TRBD1 | NA | TRBJ2-2 | TRBV10-1 | CASSDGTANTGELFF | TGCGCCAGCAGTGACGGGACAGCGAACACCGGGGAGCTGTTTTTT
13 | TRBD1 | NA | TRBJ2-7 | TRBV7-6 | CASSLDRGNEQYF | TGTGCCAGCAGCTTAGACAGGGGTAACGAGCAGTACTTC
14 | TRBD1 | NA | TRBJ1-2 | TRBV30 | CAWRVWDSEYGYTF | TGTGCCTGGAGGGTATGGGACAGCGAATATGGCTACACCTTC
16 | TRBD2 | NA | TRBJ2-5 | TRBV5-1 | CASSLVSGGLQETQYF | TGCGCCAGCAGCTTGGTAAGCGGGGGACTCCAAGAGACCCAGTACTTC
13 | NA | NA | TRBJ1-5 | TRBV2 | CASRGDGNQPQHF | TGTGCCAGCAGAGGGGACGGTAATCAGCCCCAGCATTTT
13 | NA | few | TRBJ1-4 | TRBV12-3/TRBV12-4 | CASSLGSGEKLFF | TGTGCCAGCAGTTTGGGCTCCGGAGAAAAACTGTTTTTT
17 | NA | few | TRBJ1-1 | TRBV23-1 | CASSQSLAHLMGTEAFF | TGCGCCAGCAGTCAATCCCTGGCACACCTGATGGGGACTGAAGCTTTCTTT
15 | NA | NA | TRBJ1-2 | TRBV27 | CASSSADGSSYGYTF | TGTGCCAGCAGTTCTGCTGACGGATCTAGCTATGGCTACACCTTC
11 | NA | NA | TRBJ1-2 | TRBV28 | CASSWGGGYTF | TGTGCCAGCAGTTGGGGTGGCGGCTACACCTTC
13 | NA | once | TRBJ1-4 | TRBV27 | CASSFSTNEKLFF | TGTGCCAGCAGTTTCTCTACTAATGAAAAACTGTTTTTT
16 | TRBD2 | NA | TRBJ2-7 | TRBV18 | CASSPPGAGGLHEQYF | TGTGCCAGCTCACCACCGGGAGCGGGGGGGCTCCACGAGCAGTACTTC
14 | TRBD1 | NA | TRBJ1-2 | TRBV9 | CASSVQGEDYGYTF | TGTGCCAGCAGCGTCCAGGGGGAGGACTATGGCTACACCTTC